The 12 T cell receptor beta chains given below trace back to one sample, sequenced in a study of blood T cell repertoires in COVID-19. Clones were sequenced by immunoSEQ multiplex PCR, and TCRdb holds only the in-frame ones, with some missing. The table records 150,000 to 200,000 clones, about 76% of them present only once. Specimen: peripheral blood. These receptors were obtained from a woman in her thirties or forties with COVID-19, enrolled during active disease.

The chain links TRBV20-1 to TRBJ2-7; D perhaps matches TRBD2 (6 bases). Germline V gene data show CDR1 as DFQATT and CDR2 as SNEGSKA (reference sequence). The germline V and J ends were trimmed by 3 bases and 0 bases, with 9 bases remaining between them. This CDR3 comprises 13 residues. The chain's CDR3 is CSASPSVSYEQYF. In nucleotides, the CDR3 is TGCAGTGCTAGTCCTAGCGTCTCCTACGAGCAGTACTTC.

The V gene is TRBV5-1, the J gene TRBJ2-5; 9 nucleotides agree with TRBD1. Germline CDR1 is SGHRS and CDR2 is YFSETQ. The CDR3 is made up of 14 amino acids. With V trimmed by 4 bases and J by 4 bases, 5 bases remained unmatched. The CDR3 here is CASSQSDRGETQYF. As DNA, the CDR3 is TGCGCCAGCAGCCAATCGGACAGGGGAGAGACCCAGTACTTC.

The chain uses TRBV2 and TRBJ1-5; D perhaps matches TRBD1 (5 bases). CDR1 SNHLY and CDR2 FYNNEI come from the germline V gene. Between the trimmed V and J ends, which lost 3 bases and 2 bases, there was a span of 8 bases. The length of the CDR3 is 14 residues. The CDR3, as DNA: TGTGCCAGCAGTGACGGAGGGGGCAATCAGCCCCAGCATTTT. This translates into CASSDGGGNQPQHF.

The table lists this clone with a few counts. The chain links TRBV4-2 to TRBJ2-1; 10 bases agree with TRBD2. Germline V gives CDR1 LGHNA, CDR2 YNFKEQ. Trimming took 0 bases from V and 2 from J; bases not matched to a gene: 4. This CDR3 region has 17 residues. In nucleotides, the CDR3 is TGTGCCAGCAGCCAAGAGTCAGCGGGAGGGGCCTACAATGAGCAGTTCTTC. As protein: CASSQESAGGAYNEQFF.

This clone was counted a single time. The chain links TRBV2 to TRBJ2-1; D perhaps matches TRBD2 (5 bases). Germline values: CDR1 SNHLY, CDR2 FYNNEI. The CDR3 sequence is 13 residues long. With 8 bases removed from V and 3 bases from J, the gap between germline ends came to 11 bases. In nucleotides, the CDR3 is TGTGCCAGCTTTTCTAGCTACTACAATGAGCAGTTCTTC. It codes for CASFSSYYNEQFF.

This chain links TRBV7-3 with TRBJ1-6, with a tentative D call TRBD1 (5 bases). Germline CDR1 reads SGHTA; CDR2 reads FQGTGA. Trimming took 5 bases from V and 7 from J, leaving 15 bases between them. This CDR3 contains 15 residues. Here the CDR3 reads CASSPNAQVNSPLHF. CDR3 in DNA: TGTGCCAGCAGCCCAAATGCACAGGTGAATTCACCCCTCCACTTT.

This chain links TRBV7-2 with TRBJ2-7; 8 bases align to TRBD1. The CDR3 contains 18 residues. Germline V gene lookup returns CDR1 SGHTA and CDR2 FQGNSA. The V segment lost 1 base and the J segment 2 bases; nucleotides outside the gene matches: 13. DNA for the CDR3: TGTGCCAGCAGCTTAGACGTCCCGGGACAGGTGGAACCCTACGAGCAGTACTTC. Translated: CASSLDVPGQVEPYEQYF.

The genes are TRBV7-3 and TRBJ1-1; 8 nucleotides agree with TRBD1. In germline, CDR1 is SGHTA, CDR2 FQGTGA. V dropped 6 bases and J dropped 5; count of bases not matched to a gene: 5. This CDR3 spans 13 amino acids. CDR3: CASSRTGGTEAFF. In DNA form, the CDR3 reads TGTGCCAGCAGTCGAACAGGGGGAACTGAAGCTTTCTTT.

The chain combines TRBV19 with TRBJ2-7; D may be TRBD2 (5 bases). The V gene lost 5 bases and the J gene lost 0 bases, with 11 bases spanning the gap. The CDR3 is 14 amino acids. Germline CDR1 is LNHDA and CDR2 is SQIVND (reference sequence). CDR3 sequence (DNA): TGTGCCAGTAGTCCCGGGATTTCCTCCTACGAGCAGTACTTC. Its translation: CASSPGISSYEQYF.

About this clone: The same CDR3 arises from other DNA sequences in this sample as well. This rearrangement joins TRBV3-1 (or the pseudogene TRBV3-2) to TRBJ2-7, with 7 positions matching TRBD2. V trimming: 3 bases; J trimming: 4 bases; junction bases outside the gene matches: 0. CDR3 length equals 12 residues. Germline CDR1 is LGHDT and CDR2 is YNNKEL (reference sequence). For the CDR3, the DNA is TGTGCCAGCAGCCAGGGGGGGTACGAGCAGTACTTC. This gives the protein CASSQGGYEQYF.

Here the CDR3 DNA reads TGTGCCACCTTTGGGGGACAGGGTCCCTCTTACAATGAGCAGTTCTTC. Protein: CATFGGQGPSYNEQFF. The genes are TRBV24-1 and TRBJ2-1; 9 positions match TRBD1. The CDR3 has 16 amino acids. Germline trimming cut 9 bases from V and 4 bases from J; bases unmatched to any gene: 12. Germline CDR1 is KGHDR and CDR2 is SFDVKD.

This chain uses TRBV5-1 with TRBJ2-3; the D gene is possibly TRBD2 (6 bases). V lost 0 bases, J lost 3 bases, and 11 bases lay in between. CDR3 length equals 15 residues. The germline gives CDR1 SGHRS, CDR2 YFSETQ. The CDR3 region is CASSLEWRETDTQYF. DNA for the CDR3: TGCGCCAGCAGCTTGGAGTGGCGGGAAACAGATACGCAGTATTTT.